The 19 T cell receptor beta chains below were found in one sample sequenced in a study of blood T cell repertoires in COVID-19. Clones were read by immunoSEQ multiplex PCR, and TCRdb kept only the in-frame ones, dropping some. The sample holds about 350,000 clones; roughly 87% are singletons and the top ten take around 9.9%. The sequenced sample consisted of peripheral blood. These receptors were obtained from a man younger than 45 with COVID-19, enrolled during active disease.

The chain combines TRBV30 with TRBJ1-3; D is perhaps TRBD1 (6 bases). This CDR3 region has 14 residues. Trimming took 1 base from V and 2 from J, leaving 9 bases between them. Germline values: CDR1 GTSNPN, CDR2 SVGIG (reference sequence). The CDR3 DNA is TGTGCCTGGAGTGAACAGGGAGCTGGAAACACCATATATTTT. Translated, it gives CAWSEQGAGNTIYF.

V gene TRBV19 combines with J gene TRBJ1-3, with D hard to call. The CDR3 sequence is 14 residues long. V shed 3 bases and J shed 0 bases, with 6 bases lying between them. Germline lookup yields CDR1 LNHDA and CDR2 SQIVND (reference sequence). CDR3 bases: TGTGCCAGTAGTATGGGCTACTCTGGAAACACCATATATTTT. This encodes CASSMGYSGNTIYF.

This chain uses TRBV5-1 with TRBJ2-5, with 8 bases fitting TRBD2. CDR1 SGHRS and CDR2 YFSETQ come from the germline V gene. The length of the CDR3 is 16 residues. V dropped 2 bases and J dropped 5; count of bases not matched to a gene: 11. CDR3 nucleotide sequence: TGCGCCAGCAGCTTCCTCGATAGCGGGGTATTGGAGACCCAGTACTTC. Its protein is CASSFLDSGVLETQYF.

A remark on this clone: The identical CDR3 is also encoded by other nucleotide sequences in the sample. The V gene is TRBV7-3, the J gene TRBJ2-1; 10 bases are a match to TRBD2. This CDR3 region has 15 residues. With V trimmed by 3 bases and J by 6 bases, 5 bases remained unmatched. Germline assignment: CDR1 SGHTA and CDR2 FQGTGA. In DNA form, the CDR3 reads TGTGCCAGCAGCTTCGGGCTAGCGGGGGTCAATGAGCAGTTCTTC. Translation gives CASSFGLAGVNEQFF.

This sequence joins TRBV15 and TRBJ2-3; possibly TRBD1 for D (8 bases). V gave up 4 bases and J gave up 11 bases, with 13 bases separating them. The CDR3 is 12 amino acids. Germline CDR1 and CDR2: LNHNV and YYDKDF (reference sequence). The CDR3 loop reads CATSTQGGRQYF. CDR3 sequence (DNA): TGTGCCACCAGCACACAGGGGGGGAGGCAGTATTTT.

CDR3 nucleotide sequence: TGTGCCAGCAGTTTATCAGGGGGTGCCCCCTACGAGCAGTACTTC. This encodes CASSLSGGAPYEQYF. This chain uses TRBV28 with TRBJ2-7; 7 positions match TRBD1. The CDR3 is 15 residues long. Trimming at V came to 1 base and at J to 2 bases, leaving 5 bases not matched to a gene. Germline V gene lookup returns CDR1 MDHEN and CDR2 SYDVKM.

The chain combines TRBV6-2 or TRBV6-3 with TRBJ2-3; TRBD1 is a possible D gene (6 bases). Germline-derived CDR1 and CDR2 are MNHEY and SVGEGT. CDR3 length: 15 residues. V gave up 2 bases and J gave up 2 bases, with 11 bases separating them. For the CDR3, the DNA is TGTGCCAGCAGTTACGGCAGGGGCCTCACAGATACGCAGTATTTT. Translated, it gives CASSYGRGLTDTQYF.

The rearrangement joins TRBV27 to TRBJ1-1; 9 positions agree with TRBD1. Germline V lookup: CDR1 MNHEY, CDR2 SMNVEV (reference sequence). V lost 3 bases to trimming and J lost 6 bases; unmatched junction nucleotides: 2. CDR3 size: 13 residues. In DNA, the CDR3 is TGTGCCAGCAGTTTGCACAGGGGGCCTGAAGCTTTCTTT. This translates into CASSLHRGPEAFF.

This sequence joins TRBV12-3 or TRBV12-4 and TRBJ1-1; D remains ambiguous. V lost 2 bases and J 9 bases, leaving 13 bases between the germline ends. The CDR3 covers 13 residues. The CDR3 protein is CASSLSQAQKAFF. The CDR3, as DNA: TGTGCCAGCAGTTTAAGCCAGGCTCAGAAAGCTTTCTTT.

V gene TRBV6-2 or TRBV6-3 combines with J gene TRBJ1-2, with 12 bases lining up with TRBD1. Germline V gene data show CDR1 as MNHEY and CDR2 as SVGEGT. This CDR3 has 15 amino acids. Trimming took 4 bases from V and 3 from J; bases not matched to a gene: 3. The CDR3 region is CASSSGTGGYYGYTF. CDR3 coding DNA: TGTGCCAGCAGTTCCGGGACAGGGGGCTACTATGGCTACACCTTC.

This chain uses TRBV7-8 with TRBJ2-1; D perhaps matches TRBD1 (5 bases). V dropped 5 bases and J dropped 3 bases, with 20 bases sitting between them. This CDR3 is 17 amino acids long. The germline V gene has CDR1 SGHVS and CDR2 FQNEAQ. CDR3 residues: CASSRFEQGRVYNEQFF. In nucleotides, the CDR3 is TGTGCCAGCAGCCGGTTTGAGCAGGGAAGGGTCTACAATGAGCAGTTCTTC.

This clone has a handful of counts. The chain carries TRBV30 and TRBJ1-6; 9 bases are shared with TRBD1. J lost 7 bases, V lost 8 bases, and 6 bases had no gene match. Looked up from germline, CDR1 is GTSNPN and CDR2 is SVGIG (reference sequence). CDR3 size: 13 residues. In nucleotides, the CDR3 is TGTGCCGTCAGACAGGGGGGAAATTCACCCCTCCACTTT. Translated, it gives CAVRQGGNSPLHF.

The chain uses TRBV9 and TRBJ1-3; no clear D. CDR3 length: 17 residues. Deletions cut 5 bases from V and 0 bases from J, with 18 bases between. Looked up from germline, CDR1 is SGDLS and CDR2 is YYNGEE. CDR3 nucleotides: TGTGCCAGCAGTGTTACCCCCAGGCCCCTCTCTGGAAACACCATATATTTT. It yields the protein CASSVTPRPLSGNTIYF.

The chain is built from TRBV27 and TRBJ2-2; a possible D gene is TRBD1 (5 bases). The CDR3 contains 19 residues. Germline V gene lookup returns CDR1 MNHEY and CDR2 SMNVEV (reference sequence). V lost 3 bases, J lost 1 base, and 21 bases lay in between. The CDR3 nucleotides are TGTGCCAGCAGTTTTCCTCGGTTGAAGGGGCGCTTGAACACCGGGGAGCTGTTTTTT. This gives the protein CASSFPRLKGRLNTGELFF.

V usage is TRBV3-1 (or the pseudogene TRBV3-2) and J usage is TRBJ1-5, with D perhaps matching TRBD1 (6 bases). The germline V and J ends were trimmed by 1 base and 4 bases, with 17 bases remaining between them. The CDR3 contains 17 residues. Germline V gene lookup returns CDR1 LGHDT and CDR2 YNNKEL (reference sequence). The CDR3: CASSQGGGAPKNQPQHF. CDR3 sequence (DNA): TGTGCCAGCAGCCAAGGAGGGGGGGCGCCCAAAAATCAGCCCCAGCATTTT.

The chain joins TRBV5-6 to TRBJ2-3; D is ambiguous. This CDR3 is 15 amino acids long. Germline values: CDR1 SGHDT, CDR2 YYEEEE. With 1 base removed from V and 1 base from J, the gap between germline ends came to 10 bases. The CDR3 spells CASSLLHSRTDTQYF. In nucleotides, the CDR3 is TGTGCCAGCAGCTTGCTTCACAGCCGCACAGATACGCAGTATTTT.

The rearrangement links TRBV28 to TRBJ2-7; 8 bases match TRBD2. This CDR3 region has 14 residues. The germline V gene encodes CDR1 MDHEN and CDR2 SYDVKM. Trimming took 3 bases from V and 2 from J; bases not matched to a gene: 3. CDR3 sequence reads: CASSLGLVAYEQYF. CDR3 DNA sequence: TGTGCCAGCAGTTTGGGACTAGTCGCCTACGAGCAGTACTTC.

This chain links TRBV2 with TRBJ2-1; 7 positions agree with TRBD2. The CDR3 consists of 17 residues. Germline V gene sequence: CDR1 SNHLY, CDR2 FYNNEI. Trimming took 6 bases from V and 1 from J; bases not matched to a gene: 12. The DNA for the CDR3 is TGTGCCAGCAGAGGTGGGGCGGGAGTAGGGTCCTACAATGAGCAGTTCTTC. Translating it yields CASRGGAGVGSYNEQFF.

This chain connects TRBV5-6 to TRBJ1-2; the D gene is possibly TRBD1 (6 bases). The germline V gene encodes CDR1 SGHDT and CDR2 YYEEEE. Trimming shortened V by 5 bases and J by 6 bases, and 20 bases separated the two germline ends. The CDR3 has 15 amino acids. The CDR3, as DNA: TGTGCCAGCAGTTCATACGACAGGACTTTAAATGGCTACACCTTC. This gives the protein CASSSYDRTLNGYTF.